This T cell receptor (beta chain) was sequenced in a study of T cells in Graves' hyperthyroidism and ophthalmopathy. Study-wide results and caveats: Most expanded thyroid clonotypes above 0.001 recurred in blood.

This clonotype was recorded many times. Its antigen is not known. Using RNA transcripts as the source, TCR beta CDR3 regions were amplified. In the first-round RT-PCR of the TCR CDR3, the HTBI primer set was used. TCRdb redid the calling of the multiplex PCR reads with MiXCR, one entry per CDR3 protein. The sample includes roughly 500,000 distinct CDR3 sequences, around 22% of them seen just once. The sample consisted of blood. The sequence derives from a woman aged 30 to 39 with Graves' ophthalmopathy.

The CDR3 DNA is TGTGCCAGCAGCCCAAAGCGACTACTGCCGAACACTGAAGCTTTCTTT. Residues: CASSPKRLLPNTEAFF. V is TRBV7-8 and J is TRBJ1-1; D is undetermined. Germline CDR1 is SGHVS and CDR2 is FQNEAQ. V lost 5 bases and J lost 1, with 17 bases in between. This CDR3 is 16 amino acids long.